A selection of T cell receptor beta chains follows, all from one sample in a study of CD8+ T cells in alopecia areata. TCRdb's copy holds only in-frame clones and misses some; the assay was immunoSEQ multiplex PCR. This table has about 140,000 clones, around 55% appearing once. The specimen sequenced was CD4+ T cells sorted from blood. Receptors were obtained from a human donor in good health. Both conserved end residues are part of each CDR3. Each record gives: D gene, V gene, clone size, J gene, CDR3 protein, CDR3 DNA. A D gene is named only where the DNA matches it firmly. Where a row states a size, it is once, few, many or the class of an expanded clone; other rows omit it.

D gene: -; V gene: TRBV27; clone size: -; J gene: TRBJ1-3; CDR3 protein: CASSLSGPLPGNTIYF; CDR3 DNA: TGTGCCAGCAGTTTATCAGGGCCCCTCCCTGGAAACACCATATATTTT
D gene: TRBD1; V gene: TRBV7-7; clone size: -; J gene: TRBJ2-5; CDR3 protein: CASSPAGTGQETQYF; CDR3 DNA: TGTGCTAGCAGCCCTGCCGGGACAGGCCAAGAGACCCAGTACTTC
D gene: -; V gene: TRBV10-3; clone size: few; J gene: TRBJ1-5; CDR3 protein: CAISRGGDNQPQHF; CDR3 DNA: TGTGCCATCAGCCGAGGGGGGGACAATCAGCCCCAGCATTTT
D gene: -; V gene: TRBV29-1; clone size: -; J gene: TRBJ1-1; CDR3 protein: CSVRVEGTEAFF; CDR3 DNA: TGCAGCGTGAGGGTGGAAGGCACTGAAGCTTTCTTT
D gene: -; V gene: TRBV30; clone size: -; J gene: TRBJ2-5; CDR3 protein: CAWGRTYQETQYF; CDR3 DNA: TGTGCCTGGGGACGGACGTACCAAGAGACCCAGTACTTC
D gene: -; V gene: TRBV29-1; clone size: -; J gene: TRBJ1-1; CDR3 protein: CSVRSGGGTEAFF; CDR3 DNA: TGCAGCGTGCGGAGCGGGGGGGGGACTGAAGCTTTCTTT
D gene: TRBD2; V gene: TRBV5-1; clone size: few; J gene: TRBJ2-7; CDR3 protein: CASRTSVYEQYF; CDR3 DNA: TGCGCCAGCCGGACTAGCGTTTACGAGCAGTACTTC
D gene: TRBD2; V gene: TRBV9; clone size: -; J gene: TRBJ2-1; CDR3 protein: CASSVGAGGYQMQFF; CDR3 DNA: TGTGCCAGCAGCGTAGGGGCGGGAGGGTACCAAATGCAGTTCTTC
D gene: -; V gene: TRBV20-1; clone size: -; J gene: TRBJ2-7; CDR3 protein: CSAPQNEQYF; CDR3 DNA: TGCAGTGCTCCCCAGAACGAGCAGTACTTC
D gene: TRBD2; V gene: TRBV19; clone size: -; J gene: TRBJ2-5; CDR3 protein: CASSRQRGQETQYF; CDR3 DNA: TGTGCCAGTTCCCGCCAGCGGGGCCAAGAGACCCAGTACTTC